The sequence of this T cell receptor (beta chain) was determined in a study of post-analysis software for immune sequencing data. Study background: Relapsing-remitting, secondary progressive and progressive-relapsing forms made up the multiple sclerosis disease courses. Study outcomes and limitations: Strong co-clustering by F measure was evident for samples that had been prepared in the same batch. The study found significantly lower normalized Chao1 diversity in multiple sclerosis patients than in controls. A handful of TRBV segments (TRBV5-6, TRBV5-1 and TRBV20-1 among them) occurred more frequently in patients than in controls.

This CDR3 has 15 residues. The germline V gene encodes CDR1 PRHDT and CDR2 FYEKMQ (reference sequence). Trimming removed 5 bases from V and 6 bases from J; junction bases left unmatched: 8. Incorporated into the TCR beta cDNA libraries were unique molecular identifiers, which served to reduce PCR and sequencing biases. With about 1 to 11 million T cells as the source, approximately 500,000 cDNA molecules resulted. TCRdb itself ran the PCR reads through MiXCR, one entry per CDR3 protein. The table includes hundreds of thousands of distinct CDR3 sequences, roughly 50% detected once. About this clonotype itself: Its antigen remains unidentified.

The genes are TRBV13 and TRBJ1-4; 8 bases align to TRBD1. The clonotype comes from a girl aged 10-17 years with multiple sclerosis. The sequenced sample was blood. CDR3 sequence: CASSGAGQEYEKLFF. For the CDR3, the DNA is TGTGCCAGCAGCGGGGCGGGACAGGAGTATGAAAAACTGTTTTTT. The full variable domain, in which reference TRBV13 and TRBJ1-4 provide the parts outside the CDR3, is AAGVIQSPRHLIKEKRETATLKCYPIPRHDTVYWYQQGPGQDPQFLISFYEKMQSDKGSIPDRFSAQQFSDYHSELNMSSLELGDSALYFCASSGAGQEYEKLFFGSGTQLSVL.